This T cell receptor (beta chain) was identified in a study of T cell repertoires in cytomegalovirus infection. Each CDR3 protein is one row after TCRdb ran MiXCR on the reads. The sample contains approximately 120,000 distinct CDR3 sequences, under 30% of which appear only once. This clonotype was seen once. Its antigen is not known. The CDR3 consists of 14 residues. Trimming stripped 5 bases from V and 1 base from J, with 12 bases between. CDR1 is SGHAT and CDR2 is FQNNGV in the germline V gene. The receptor was derived from a human donor in good health (CMV status not recorded). Some clones in this sample may be carry-over from other donors' samples. The chain links TRBV11-2 to TRBJ2-7; D is possibly TRBD2 (6 bases). The material sequenced was CD8+ T cells from cultured PBMCs, taken from culture after CMV antigen stimulation. CDR3 residues: CASSPVAVSYEQYF. In nucleotides, the CDR3 is TGTGCCAGCAGCCCGGTAGCGGTATCCTACGAGCAGTACTTC.